This TCR beta chain comes out of a study of CD8+ T cells in alopecia areata. A remark on this clone: What it binds is not known.

Treatment of the sample: oral pan-JAK inhibitor, 5-10 mg twice daily. RNA extraction and reverse transcription yielded cDNA as sequencing template. Repertoires were generated with immunoSEQ multiplex PCR, while TCRdb's copy carries only in-frame clones and drops some. The table has 200,000 or so clones, roughly 40% seen once. General observations from the study: Lesional scalp, notably in alopecia totalis/universalis, had clonality above that of normal scalp.

V dropped 3 bases and J dropped 8 bases, with 16 bases sitting between them. The germline CDR1 and CDR2 sequences are KGHSH and LQKENI. The CDR3 contains 14 residues. The chain uses TRBV18 and TRBJ1-2; a weak D match, TRBD1 (6 bases). Material: CD4+ T cells sorted from blood, obtained between weeks 36 and 40, from a patient treated with tofacitinib. The receptor comes from a human donor with alopecia areata. CDR3 DNA sequence: TGTGCCAGCTCACCTTCCGGGACATCGCAAGGCTACACCTTC. It translates to CASSPSGTSQGYTF.